The 32 T cell receptor beta chains in this list originate from one sample, sequenced in a study of blood T cell repertoires in COVID-19. Clones were read by immunoSEQ multiplex PCR, and TCRdb kept only the in-frame ones, dropping some. There are tens of thousands of clones in the sample; less than 90% occur only once, and around 1.6% lies in the top ten. Sequencing was carried out using peripheral blood. Receptors originate from a man aged 55-75 years with COVID-19, enrolled during active disease.

The chain employs TRBV9 and TRBJ2-2, with a tentative D call TRBD2 (6 bases). The CDR3 is made up of 17 amino acids. With 2 bases removed from V and 5 bases from J, the gap between germline ends came to 19 bases. The germline gives CDR1 SGDLS, CDR2 YYNGEE. CDR3: CASSVFSGVGQTGELFF. The CDR3 DNA follows: TGTGCCAGCAGCGTTTTCTCGGGAGTTGGGCAAACCGGGGAGCTGTTTTTT.

J is TRBJ2-1 and V is TRBV7-2; 11 bases align to TRBD2. The CDR3 sequence is 16 residues long. The germline gives CDR1 SGHTA, CDR2 FQGNSA. The V segment lost 0 bases and the J segment 9 bases; nucleotides outside the gene matches: 7. CDR3 sequence reads: CASSLARGLAGGEQFF. The CDR3 DNA reads as TGTGCCAGCAGCTTAGCGAGGGGGCTAGCGGGAGGTGAGCAGTTCTTC. The entire variable domain, with the rest obtained from reference TRBV7-2 and TRBJ2-1, is as follows: GAGVSQSPSNKVTEKGKDVELRCDPISGHTALYWYRQSLGQGLEFLIYFQGNSAPDKSGLPSDRFSAERTGGSVSTLTIQRTQQEDSAVYLCASSLARGLAGGEQFFGPGTRLTVL.

V gene TRBV10-3 combines with J gene TRBJ1-5; 8 bases line up with TRBD1. The germline V gene encodes CDR1 ENHRY and CDR2 SYGVKD. The CDR3 sequence is 14 residues long. V shed 5 bases, J shed 4 bases, and the junction held 4 bases outside the gene matches. CDR3 DNA: TGTGCCATCAGTCCGGGACAGGAGAATCAGCCCCAGCATTTT. Protein sequence: CAISPGQENQPQHF.

The V call is TRBV27, the J call TRBJ1-4; TRBD1 agrees at 10 bases. V shed 2 bases and J 0 bases; nucleotides not matched to a gene: 3. The germline CDR1 and CDR2 sequences are MNHEY and SMNVEV (reference sequence). This CDR3 is built from 17 residues. In DNA, the CDR3 is TGTGCCAGCAGTTTAAGACAGGGGGCTGCAACTAATGAAAAACTGTTTTTT. This sequence encodes CASSLRQGAATNEKLFF. The full variable domain, completed using reference TRBV27 and TRBJ1-4, is EAQVTQNPRYLITVTGKKLTVTCSQNMNHEYMSWYRQDPGLGLRQIYYSMNVEVTDKGDVPEGYKVSRKEKRNFPLILESPSPNQTSLYFCASSLRQGAATNEKLFFGSGTQLSVL.

V usage is TRBV7-8 and J usage is TRBJ1-1; D call uncertain. V dropped 5 bases and J dropped 4 bases, with 8 bases sitting between them. CDR3 length equals 12 residues. CDR1 and CDR2 from the germline V gene are SGHVS and FQNEAQ. CDR3 residues: CASSLLPTEAFF. CDR3 DNA: TGTGCCAGCAGCCTCCTACCCACTGAAGCTTTCTTT.

V usage is TRBV30 and J usage is TRBJ1-5, with D perhaps matching TRBD1 (6 bases). The CDR3 spans 14 residues. Germline V gene lookup returns CDR1 GTSNPN and CDR2 SVGIG (reference sequence). The germline V and J ends were trimmed by 6 bases and 5 bases, with 17 bases remaining between them. In nucleotides, the CDR3 is TGTGCCTGTCAAATCGGGGGGCTGTATCAGCCCCAGCATTTT. Its translation: CACQIGGLYQPQHF.

The genes are TRBV20-1 and TRBJ1-2, with 7 positions matching TRBD1. The CDR3 loop spans 14 amino acids. The V segment lost 3 bases and the J segment 3 bases; nucleotides outside the gene matches: 7. Germline CDR1 reads DFQATT; CDR2 reads SNEGSKA (reference sequence). CDR3 in amino acids: CSASKRGRDYGYTF. CDR3 nucleotide sequence: TGCAGTGCTAGTAAGAGGGGGCGGGACTATGGCTACACCTTC.

The chain has TRBV6-4 and TRBJ1-1, with no clear D. The length of the CDR3 is 15 residues. Germline V lookup: CDR1 MRHNA, CDR2 SNTAGT. V lost 0 bases and J lost 3, with 11 bases in between. The CDR3 spells CASSDSGLGDTEAFF. The CDR3 DNA follows: TGTGCCAGCAGTGACTCGGGTCTAGGCGACACTGAAGCTTTCTTT.

This chain links TRBV28 with TRBJ1-2, with 7 bases fitting TRBD1. The CDR3 has 12 amino acids. V lost 7 bases to trimming and J lost 2 bases; unmatched junction nucleotides: 1. CDR1 and CDR2 (germline): MDHEN, SYDVKM. CDR3 loop: CASKGGNYGYTF. The CDR3 nucleotides read TGTGCCAGCAAAGGGGGCAACTATGGCTACACCTTC.

This rearrangement joins TRBV28 to TRBJ2-7; 9 bases are shared with TRBD1. CDR3 length: 11 residues. J was trimmed by 6 bases and V by 9 bases; bases with no gene match: 3. Germline loops: CDR1 MDHEN, CDR2 SYDVKM. The CDR3 loop reads CASKQGAEQYF. CDR3 nucleotides: TGTGCCAGTAAACAGGGGGCCGAGCAGTACTTC.

The chain links TRBV3-1 (or the pseudogene TRBV3-2) to TRBJ2-7; D is unclear. The CDR3 has 12 residues. The germline gives CDR1 LGHDT, CDR2 YNNKEL (reference sequence). V lost 6 bases and J 3 bases, leaving 9 bases between the germline ends. The CDR3 sequence: CASSLVSYEQYF. CDR3 in DNA: TGTGCCAGCAGTCTGGTCAGCTACGAGCAGTACTTC.

The rearrangement links TRBV7-2 to TRBJ2-3; TRBD1 matches at 7 bases. V lost 1 base, J lost 5 bases, and 6 bases stayed unmatched. From germline, CDR1 is SGHTA and CDR2 FQGNSA. The CDR3 consists of 15 residues. The CDR3 spells CASSLGQGVIDTQYF. CDR3 coding DNA: TGTGCCAGCAGCTTAGGTCAGGGGGTTATAGATACGCAGTATTTT.

The chain combines TRBV5-1 with TRBJ2-3; maybe TRBD2 (5 bases). Per the germline V gene, CDR1 is SGHRS and CDR2 is YFSETQ. Trimming took 4 bases from V and 6 from J, leaving 6 bases between them. This CDR3 has 11 amino acids. The CDR3 region is CASSRGDTQYF. CDR3 bases: TGCGCCAGCAGCCGAGGGGATACGCAGTATTTT.

This CDR3 is CASSLVSGDYEQYF. For the CDR3, the DNA is TGTGCCAGCAGTTTGGTGTCGGGGGACTACGAGCAGTACTTC. V is TRBV28 and J is TRBJ2-7; D possibly corresponds to TRBD2 (6 bases). Germline CDR1 reads MDHEN; CDR2 reads SYDVKM. CDR3 length: 14 residues. V was clipped by 3 bases and J by 3 bases, with 12 bases between them.

The CDR3 DNA follows: TGCGCCAGCAGCTTGGGACAGAACTACGAGCAGTACTTC. The encoded protein is CASSLGQNYEQYF. The V gene is TRBV5-1, the J gene TRBJ2-7; a possible D gene is TRBD1 (5 bases). In germline, CDR1 is SGHRS, CDR2 YFSETQ. V was clipped by 0 bases and J by 3 bases, with 7 bases between them. This CDR3 contains 13 residues. The variable domain in full, completed from reference TRBV5-1 and TRBJ2-7, reads KAGVTQTPRYLIKTRGQQVTLSCSPISGHRSVSWYQQTPGQGLQFLFEYFSETQRNKGNFPGRFSGRQFSNSRSEMNVSTLELGDSALYLCASSLGQNYEQYFGPGTRLTVT.

The chain is built from TRBV19 and TRBJ2-2; D gene unclear. The CDR3 is made up of 12 amino acids. Trimming cost V 3 bases and J 6 bases, with 5 bases left between them. CDR1 is LNHDA and CDR2 is SQIVND in the germline V gene (reference sequence). CDR3 DNA: TGTGCCAGTAGTATCCTCGCCGGGGAGCTGTTTTTT. This sequence encodes CASSILAGELFF.

The rearrangement uses TRBV6-5 and TRBJ1-6; 9 bases agree with TRBD1. V lost 5 bases, J lost 10 bases, and 6 bases stayed unmatched. The CDR3 extends over 14 amino acids. Germline V CDR1 and CDR2: MNHEY, SVGAGI. CDR3 protein: CASSRGTGPSPLHF. The CDR3 DNA reads as TGTGCCAGCAGTCGCGGGACAGGGCCCTCACCCCTCCACTTT.

DNA of the CDR3: TGTGCCAGCAGCTCGCCCGTGGGACGGGAGACCAATGAGCAGTTCTTC. Protein sequence: CASSSPVGRETNEQFF. The chain employs TRBV7-9 and TRBJ2-1, with D perhaps TRBD2 (6 bases). The germline V gene has CDR1 SEHNR and CDR2 FQNEAQ (reference sequence). The CDR3 consists of 16 residues. The ends were cut back, 4 bases at V and 6 bases at J, with 19 bases in the middle.

The chain employs TRBV10-2 and TRBJ1-5, with TRBD1 as a possible D gene (5 bases). The ends were cut back, 11 bases at V and 4 bases at J, with 18 bases in the middle. This CDR3 is 14 amino acids long. Germline V gene lookup returns CDR1 WSHSY and CDR2 SAAADI. The CDR3 protein is CARTGGGFNQPQHF. Written as DNA, the CDR3 is TGCGCCCGCACGGGGGGGGGATTTAATCAGCCCCAGCATTTT.

This chain uses TRBV28 with TRBJ2-7; 10 nucleotides agree with TRBD1. Losses at the gene ends were 5 bases for V and 5 bases for J; bases not matched to a gene: 6. The CDR3 has 14 residues. Germline V gene lookup returns CDR1 MDHEN and CDR2 SYDVKM. CDR3 in amino acids: CASSPGDRGHEQYF. The CDR3 DNA follows: TGTGCCAGCAGTCCCGGGGACAGGGGTCACGAGCAGTACTTC.

This chain connects TRBV6-1 to TRBJ1-2, with 7 bases fitting TRBD1. CDR1 and CDR2 from the germline V gene are MNHNS and SASEGT. This CDR3 contains 15 residues. V lost 1 base to trimming and J lost 2 bases; unmatched junction nucleotides: 4. The CDR3 DNA follows: TGTGCCAGCAGTGAAGAGACAGGGCCCAACTATGGCTACACCTTC. This codes for CASSEETGPNYGYTF.

The sample holds one count of this clone. The gene calls are TRBV5-1 and TRBJ2-1, with a weak D call TRBD2 (5 bases). CDR1 is SGHRS, CDR2 YFSETQ, per germline. This CDR3 has 13 amino acids. V dropped 5 bases and J dropped 9 bases, with 15 bases sitting between them. CDR3 protein: CASSTLGIGEQFF. The CDR3 DNA reads TGCGCCAGCAGTACACTAGGAATTGGTGAGCAGTTCTTC.

The chain couples TRBV18 to TRBJ1-4; TRBD1 aligns across 7 bases. CDR1 and CDR2 (germline): KGHSH, LQKENI. V lost 6 bases, J lost 0 bases, and 10 bases stayed unmatched. The CDR3 length is 17 residues. The CDR3 region has the DNA TGTGCCAGCTCGCAGACAGGGATTGGCGCAACTAATGAAAAACTGTTTTTT. This codes for CASSQTGIGATNEKLFF.

This clone has a handful of counts. The rearrangement uses TRBV5-1 and TRBJ1-2; perhaps TRBD1 as D (5 bases). Trimming stripped 4 bases from V and 8 bases from J, with 18 bases between. The germline V gene encodes CDR1 SGHRS and CDR2 YFSETQ. This CDR3 comprises 14 residues. The CDR3 region is CASSTGTRELGYTF. Here the CDR3 DNA reads TGCGCCAGCAGCACCGGGACTAGGGAACTGGGCTACACCTTC.

The chain carries TRBV4-3 and TRBJ1-4, with TRBD1 matching 11 bases. The germline gives CDR1 LGHNA, CDR2 YSLEER. The J segment lost 4 bases and the V segment lost 0 bases, leaving 1 base of the junction unmatched. The CDR3 spans 16 residues. This CDR3 is CASSQDGTGGNEKLFF. The CDR3, as DNA: TGCGCCAGCAGCCAAGATGGGACAGGGGGTAATGAAAAACTGTTTTTT.

V and J are TRBV5-6 and TRBJ2-1, with TRBD2 matching 7 bases. This CDR3 comprises 16 residues. Trimming took 0 bases from V and 6 from J; bases not matched to a gene: 9. CDR1 SGHDT and CDR2 YYEEEE come from the germline V gene. This CDR3 is CASSLVSGLGFNEQFF. CDR3 sequence (DNA): TGTGCCAGCAGCTTGGTTAGCGGGCTAGGGTTCAATGAGCAGTTCTTC.

The rearrangement links TRBV5-5 to TRBJ1-1; the D is unclear. CDR3 size: 13 residues. Germline values: CDR1 SGHKS, CDR2 YYEKEE (reference sequence). V was trimmed by 2 bases and J by 1 base, leaving 6 bases between them. The CDR3 sequence: CASSLTENTEAFF. CDR3 DNA sequence: TGTGCCAGCAGCTTAACAGAGAACACTGAAGCTTTCTTT.

This sequence joins TRBV7-9 and TRBJ2-1, with TRBD2 matching 11 bases. This CDR3 comprises 15 residues. Trimming removed 1 base from V and 5 bases from J; junction bases left unmatched: 1. The germline gives CDR1 SEHNR, CDR2 FQNEAQ (reference sequence). The CDR3 spells CASSLVAGGNNEQFF. The CDR3 region has the DNA TGTGCCAGCAGCTTAGTAGCGGGAGGGAACAATGAGCAGTTCTTC.

This chain joins TRBV7-3 and TRBJ1-1; a possible D gene is TRBD1 (6 bases). Deletions cut 2 bases from V and 1 base from J, with 11 bases between. The germline gives CDR1 SGHTA, CDR2 FQGTGA. This CDR3 comprises 15 residues. The CDR3 DNA follows: TGTGCCAGCAGCTTATTAGGGGACAAGAACACTGAAGCTTTCTTT. Translating gives CASSLLGDKNTEAFF. The variable domain in full, completed from reference TRBV7-3 and TRBJ1-1, reads GAGVSQTPSNKVTEKGKYVELRCDPISGHTALYWYRQSLGQGPEFLIYFQGTGAADDSGLPNDRFFAVRPEGSVSTLKIQRTERGDSAVYLCASSLLGDKNTEAFFGQGTRLTVV.

This clone has only a few counts. The chain employs TRBV28 and TRBJ2-7; TRBD2 matches 10 bases. V trimming: 6 bases; J trimming: 12 bases; junction bases outside the gene matches: 8. This CDR3 is built from 12 residues. Per the germline V gene, CDR1 is MDHEN and CDR2 is SYDVKM. CDR3 sequence (DNA): TGTGCCAGCAGCTACCCTAGCGGGAGTCGGTACTTC. The encoded protein is CASSYPSGSRYF. The full variable domain, its missing parts supplied by reference TRBV28 and TRBJ2-7, is DVKVTQSSRYLVKRTGEKVFLECVQDMDHENMFWYRQDPGLGLRLIYFSYDVKMKEKGDIPEGYSVSREKKERFSLILESASTNQTSMYLCASSYPSGSRYFGPGTRLTVT.

V and J are TRBV7-9 and TRBJ1-3; no firm D call. Trimming cost V 5 bases and J 4 bases, with 6 bases left between them. CDR1 is SEHNR, CDR2 FQNEAQ, per germline (reference sequence). This CDR3 has 12 amino acids. The CDR3 nucleotides are TGTGCCAGCAGCCCCCAGGGAAACACCATATATTTT. As protein: CASSPQGNTIYF.

CDR3 in amino acids: CASSLSGNTEAFF. CDR3 coding DNA: TGTGCCAGCAGCTTGTCAGGGAACACTGAAGCTTTCTTT. The chain carries TRBV7-9 and TRBJ1-1; D is unclear. V lost 3 bases to trimming and J lost 1 base, with 6 bases between them. The CDR3 contains 13 residues. Germline-derived CDR1 and CDR2 are SEHNR and FQNEAQ (reference sequence).